This T cell receptor (beta chain) came from a study of cytomegalovirus exposure and HLA in healthy donors. Study-wide results and caveats: Analysis was carried out at a later point, and it linked a missense DCLRE1C variant to TCR beta V- and J-gene trimming.

Primers included in the PCR were 60 Vbeta and 13 Jbeta primers. This table comes from immunoSEQ multiplex PCR, and its TCRdb copy is limited to in-frame clones, with some not included. Of more than 100,000 clones in the sample, about 86% were seen once. Points on this clone: Its matching antigen is unknown.

The sequence derives from a woman aged 25 to 45 in good health and CMV-seronegative. Sequenced material: PBMCs.

CDR3 residues: CASSGGLAGGRSGELFF. CDR3 sequence (DNA): TGTGCCAGCAGCGGAGGACTAGCGGGGGGGCGGTCCGGGGAGCTGTTTTTT. The chain has TRBV9 and TRBJ2-2; TRBD2 matches 15 bases. Germline values: CDR1 SGDLS, CDR2 YYNGEE. The CDR3 sequence is 17 residues long. The junction had 6 bases not matched to a gene; V was cut back by 3 bases and J by 6 bases.